The following is a TCR beta chain sequence with its context. Vbeta (60) and Jbeta (13) primers were used in the PCR. TCRdb keeps only in-frame clones here, not all; method: immunoSEQ multiplex PCR. The sample carries 150,000 to 200,000 clones, 65% to 85% recorded once. These data are taken from a study of cytomegalovirus exposure and HLA in healthy donors. Sequencing was done on a sample of PBMCs. The source is a woman aged 25 to 39 in good health and CMV-seropositive.

The CDR3 DNA follows: TGTGCCAGCAGCTTCGACAGGGGAGCAACTAATGAAAAACTGTTTTTT. The encoded protein is CASSFDRGATNEKLFF. V is TRBV5-4 and J is TRBJ1-4; 8 nucleotides agree with TRBD1. There are 16 residues in the CDR3. Germline V gene data show CDR1 as SGHNT and CDR2 as YYREEE (reference sequence). V lost 2 bases to trimming and J lost 0 bases; unmatched junction nucleotides: 3.